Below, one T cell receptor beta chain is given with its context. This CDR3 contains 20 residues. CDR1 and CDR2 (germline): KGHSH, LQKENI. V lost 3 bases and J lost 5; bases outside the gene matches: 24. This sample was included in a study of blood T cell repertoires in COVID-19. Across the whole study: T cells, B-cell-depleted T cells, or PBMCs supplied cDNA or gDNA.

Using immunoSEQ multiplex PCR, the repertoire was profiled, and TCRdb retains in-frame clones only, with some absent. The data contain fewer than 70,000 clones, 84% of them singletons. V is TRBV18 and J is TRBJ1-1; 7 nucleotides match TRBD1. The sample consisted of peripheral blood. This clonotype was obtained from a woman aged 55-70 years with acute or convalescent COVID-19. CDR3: CASSPKTGTLHTSEGTEAFF. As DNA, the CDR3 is TGTGCCAGCTCACCCAAGACAGGGACCTTACATACATCAGAGGGGACTGAAGCTTTCTTT.